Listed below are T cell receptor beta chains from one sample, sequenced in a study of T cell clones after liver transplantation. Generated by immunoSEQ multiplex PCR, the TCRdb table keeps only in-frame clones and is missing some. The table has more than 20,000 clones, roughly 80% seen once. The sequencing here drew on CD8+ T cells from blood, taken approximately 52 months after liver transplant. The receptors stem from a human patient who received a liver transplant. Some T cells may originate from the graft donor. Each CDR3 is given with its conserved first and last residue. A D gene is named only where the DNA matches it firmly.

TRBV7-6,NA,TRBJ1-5,CASSLGGGGSNQPQHF,TGTGCCAGCAGCTTAGGGGGGGGAGGGAGCAATCAGCCCCAGCATTTT
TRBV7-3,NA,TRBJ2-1,CASSIDPGVGNEQFF,TGTGCCAGCAGCATAGACCCAGGGGTAGGCAATGAGCAGTTCTTC
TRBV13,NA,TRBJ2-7,CASSLVGRSYEQYF,TGTGCCAGCAGCTTAGTTGGCCGCTCCTACGAGCAGTACTTC
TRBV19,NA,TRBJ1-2,CASSISQTNYGYTF,TGTGCCAGTAGTATATCGCAGACTAACTATGGCTACACCTTC
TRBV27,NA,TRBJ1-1,CASSLWGPNTEAFF,TGTGCCAGCAGTTTATGGGGGCCGAACACTGAAGCTTTCTTT
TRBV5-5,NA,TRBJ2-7,CASSPLYEQYF,TGTGCCAGCAGCCCCCTATACGAGCAGTACTTC
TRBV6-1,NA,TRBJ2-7,CASSDDRYYEQYF,TGTGCCAGCAGTGATGACAGATACTACGAGCAGTACTTC
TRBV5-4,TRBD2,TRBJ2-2,CASSSTGLAGPGELFF,TGTGCCAGCAGCTCGACGGGACTAGCGGGGCCCGGGGAGCTGTTTTTT
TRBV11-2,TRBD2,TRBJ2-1,CASSLGLAGGNEQFF,TGTGCCAGCAGCTTAGGACTAGCGGGGGGCAATGAGCAGTTCTTC
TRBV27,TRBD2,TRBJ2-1,CASREGLAGGTNEQFF,TGTGCCAGCCGCGAGGGTCTAGCGGGGGGTACGAATGAGCAGTTCTTC
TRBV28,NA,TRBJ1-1,CASSPRGGYTEAFF,TGTGCCAGCAGCCCCCGAGGGGGGTACACTGAAGCTTTCTTT
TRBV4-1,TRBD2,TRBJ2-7,CASSQFANRGVHEQYF,TGCGCCAGCAGCCAATTCGCAAACCGGGGGGTCCACGAGCAGTACTTC
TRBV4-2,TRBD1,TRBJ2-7,CASSLTLGTGGIEQYF,TGTGCCAGCAGTCTGACCCTCGGGACAGGGGGGATCGAGCAGTACTTC
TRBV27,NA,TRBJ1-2,CASSPGQLYGYTF,TGTGCCAGCAGCCCAGGACAGTTATATGGCTACACCTTC
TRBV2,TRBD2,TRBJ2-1,CASSTSGGGYNEQFF,TGTGCCAGCAGTACAAGCGGGGGGGGATACAATGAGCAGTTCTTC
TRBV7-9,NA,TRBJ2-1,CASGENEQFF,TGTGCCAGCGGGGAAAATGAGCAGTTCTTC
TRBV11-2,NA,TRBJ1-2,CASSPSGDFAGYTF,TGTGCCAGCAGCCCCTCCGGGGATTTCGCTGGCTACACCTTC